Following are 21 T cell receptor beta chains from one sample sequenced in a study of T-cell memory formation after mild COVID-19. TCRdb ran MiXCR on the 5' RACE reads and lists one entry per CDR3 protein. The sample includes about 100,000 distinct CDR3 sequences, around 10% seen only once; the top ten take 40%. Sequenced: PBMCs or a T cell subset sorted from them (not recorded which). These receptors were obtained from a man younger than 35 who had mild COVID-19 (a few samples of this study predate the infection). Cell type and time point are not known.

The chain couples TRBV27 to TRBJ2-1; D remains unclear. Germline V gives CDR1 MNHEY, CDR2 SMNVEV (reference sequence). Trimming took 1 base from V and 6 from J, leaving 7 bases between them. This CDR3 has 13 amino acids. The CDR3 DNA reads TGTGCCAGCAGTTTATGGTCAGGCAATGAGCAGTTCTTC. As protein: CASSLWSGNEQFF.

In its sample, this clonotype was seen a few times. The CDR3 is CASTPGDHRGNTEAFF. The CDR3 coding sequence is TGTGCCAGCACCCCCGGCGATCACAGGGGCAACACTGAAGCTTTCTTT. The chain carries TRBV7-9 and TRBJ1-1; TRBD1 agrees at 7 bases. The ends lost 7 bases at V and 2 bases at J; junction bases unmatched: 13. CDR1 SEHNR and CDR2 FQNEAQ come from the germline V gene (reference sequence). The CDR3 loop spans 16 amino acids.

The gene calls are TRBV7-8 and TRBJ2-3; no firm D call. The V end lost 5 bases, the J end lost 2 bases, and 20 bases lay between the germline ends. This CDR3 contains 17 residues. Germline assignment: CDR1 SGHVS and CDR2 FQNEAQ. The CDR3 DNA follows: TGTGCCAGCAGCGCACCTGTGGATCCCCGAGTCACAGATACGCAGTATTTT. Translating gives CASSAPVDPRVTDTQYF.

Only a few counts were recorded for this clonotype. The chain links TRBV6-2 or TRBV6-3 to TRBJ2-2, with D perhaps TRBD1 (6 bases). V gave up 6 bases and J gave up 2 bases, with 10 bases separating them. This CDR3 has 14 amino acids. CDR1 is MNHEY and CDR2 is SVGEGT in the germline V gene. For the CDR3, the DNA is TGTGCCAGCAGGGGACAAATCAACACCGGGGAGCTGTTTTTT. Translation: CASRGQINTGELFF.

This clonotype has just a few counts. The V and J genes are TRBV5-5 and TRBJ1-5; D unresolved. The CDR3 length is 14 residues. The ends were cut back, 0 bases at V and 2 bases at J, with 6 bases in the middle. From germline, CDR1 is SGHKS and CDR2 YYEKEE (reference sequence). CDR3 protein: CASSLARGNQPQHF. The CDR3 region has the DNA TGTGCCAGCAGCTTGGCCCGGGGCAATCAGCCCCAGCATTTT.

The V call is TRBV4-1, the J call TRBJ2-3, with 8 positions matching TRBD2. This CDR3 has 17 residues. The J segment lost 2 bases and the V segment lost 0 bases, leaving 7 bases of the junction unmatched. Germline values: CDR1 MGHRA, CDR2 YSYEKL. The DNA for the CDR3 is TGCGCCAGCAGCCAAGACTTGAGCGGGGGACCCACAGATACGCAGTATTTT. Translated: CASSQDLSGGPTDTQYF.

In nucleotides, the CDR3 is TGTGCCAGCAGCTCCTCCCCGGAACCCGGGGAGCTGTTTTTT. It translates to CASSSSPEPGELFF. This chain joins TRBV7-9 and TRBJ2-2, with D uncertain. Trimming removed 4 bases from V and 6 bases from J, with 12 bases in between. The CDR3 consists of 14 residues. In germline, CDR1 is SEHNR, CDR2 FQNEAQ (reference sequence). Full variable domain (outside the CDR3, taken from reference TRBV7-9 and TRBJ2-2): DTGVSQNPRHKITKRGQNVTFRCDPISEHNRLYWYRQTLGQGPEFLTYFQNEAQLEKSRLLSDRFSAERPKGSFSTLEIQRTEQGDSAMYLCASSSSPEPGELFFGEGSRLTVL.

This clonotype occurred a few times. The V and J genes are TRBV11-3 and TRBJ2-7; D not certain. Per germline, CDR1 SGHNT and CDR2 YENEEA. Trimming took off 7 bases at V and 5 bases at J, with 21 bases between the two ends. The CDR3 is made up of 15 amino acids. The CDR3 protein is CASIPFWAHAHEQYF. CDR3 nucleotides: TGTGCCAGCATCCCGTTTTGGGCTCACGCCCACGAGCAGTACTTC.

Ten or more counts support this clonotype. This rearrangement joins TRBV4-1 to TRBJ1-1, with D unresolved. The V end lost 0 bases, the J end lost 11 bases, and 22 bases lay between the germline ends. CDR1 is MGHRA, CDR2 YSYEKL, per germline. The CDR3 extends over 16 amino acids. The CDR3 DNA sequence: TGCGCCAGCAGCCAAGAAGTAATCGCGTCATGGTTATGGGCTTTCTTT. Its protein is CASSQEVIASWLWAFF.

V gene TRBV6-1 combines with J gene TRBJ2-1; D possibly matches TRBD1 or TRBD2 (7 bases each). This CDR3 contains 13 residues. The V end lost 8 bases, the J end lost 10 bases, and 18 bases lay between the germline ends. CDR1 MNHNS and CDR2 SASEGT come from the germline V gene. This chain's CDR3 is CASSGEGAWEQFF. The CDR3 DNA follows: TGTGCCAGCTCGGGGGAGGGGGCCTGGGAGCAGTTCTTC.

This clonotype has a handful of counts. The chain uses TRBV27 and TRBJ2-5; TRBD2 aligns across 13 bases. Germline loops: CDR1 MNHEY, CDR2 SMNVEV (reference sequence). V trimming: 5 bases; J trimming: 5 bases; junction bases outside the gene matches: 5. The CDR3 sequence is 15 residues long. The CDR3, as DNA: TGTGCCAGCAGTGCCACGGGACTAGCGGGGGAGACCCAGTACTTC. This encodes CASSATGLAGETQYF.

V and J are TRBV20-1 and TRBJ1-1; a possible D gene is TRBD1 (5 bases). Trimming removed 1 base from V and 3 bases from J, with 15 bases in between. The CDR3 loop spans 15 amino acids. In germline, CDR1 is DFQATT, CDR2 SNEGSKA (reference sequence). As DNA, the CDR3 is TGCAGTGCTAGAGTCGGAGTCAGGGTGGACACTGAAGCTTTCTTT. This encodes CSARVGVRVDTEAFF.

The chain is built from TRBV6-2 or TRBV6-3 and TRBJ1-2; D ambiguous. Between the trimmed V and J ends, which lost 8 bases and 3 bases, there was a span of 13 bases. The CDR3 has 13 residues. Germline CDR1 MNHEY, CDR2 SVGEGT. The CDR3 spells CASSPGRDYGYTF. CDR3 nucleotide sequence: TGTGCCAGCTCCCCGGGGAGAGACTATGGCTACACCTTC.

The chain carries TRBV25-1 and TRBJ2-2; either TRBD1 or TRBD2 may fit D (6 bases each). Trimming left V 8 bases short and J 3 bases short, with 16 bases between. The CDR3 extends over 15 amino acids. Germline loops: CDR1 MGHDK, CDR2 SYGVNS. CDR3 protein: CASGGPGRDTGELFF. For the CDR3, the DNA is TGTGCCAGCGGGGGGCCTGGGCGGGACACCGGGGAGCTGTTTTTT.

This clonotype has more than one count but fewer than ten. V and J are TRBV9 and TRBJ1-2; TRBD1 matches at 7 bases. CDR1 and CDR2 from the germline V gene are SGDLS and YYNGEE. The CDR3 covers 16 residues. The V segment lost 0 bases and the J segment 1 base; nucleotides outside the gene matches: 6. In nucleotides, the CDR3 is TGTGCCAGCAGCGTAGCTACGCCAGGGGGTAACTATGGCTACACCTTC. Its protein product is CASSVATPGGNYGYTF.

The V call is TRBV7-9, the J call TRBJ2-3; 10 bases match TRBD2. The CDR3 runs to 15 residues. V gave up 6 bases and J gave up 2 bases; unmatched junction bases: 5. Germline lookup yields CDR1 SEHNR and CDR2 FQNEAQ (reference sequence). CDR3: CASRRSGGATDTQYF. CDR3 sequence (DNA): TGTGCCAGCAGACGAAGCGGGGGGGCCACAGATACGCAGTATTTT.

CDR3 residues: CASSHTANQPQHF. The CDR3 DNA follows: TGCGCCAGCAGTCACACAGCTAATCAGCCCCAGCATTTT. The chain uses TRBV4-1 and TRBJ1-5; D not certain. Germline CDR1 and CDR2: MGHRA and YSYEKL. The CDR3 spans 13 residues. Trimming left V 6 bases short and J 4 bases short, with 10 bases between.

A few counts support this clonotype. V gene TRBV12-3 or TRBV12-4 combines with J gene TRBJ2-5, with 9 bases lining up with TRBD2. This CDR3 contains 14 residues. V dropped 3 bases and J dropped 2; count of bases not matched to a gene: 1. The CDR3 spells CASSFAGGQETQYF. In DNA, the CDR3 is TGTGCCAGCAGTTTTGCGGGGGGGCAAGAGACCCAGTACTTC.

This clonotype has more than one count but fewer than ten. The rearrangement uses TRBV12-5 and TRBJ1-1, with 10 positions matching TRBD1. J gave up 7 bases and V 5 bases, and 7 bases lay outside the gene matches. The germline gives CDR1 LGHNT, CDR2 FRNRAP. This CDR3 is 14 amino acids long. Written as DNA, the CDR3 is TGTGCTAGTGGTCCTGGGACAGGGGTCCTTGAAGCTTTCTTT. It encodes CASGPGTGVLEAFF.

This clonotype was recorded many times. The chain couples TRBV3-1 to TRBJ1-5, with no clear D. CDR1 and CDR2 from the germline V gene are LGHDT and YNNKEL (reference sequence). V was pared by 4 bases and J by 6 bases, with 13 bases between. The CDR3 extends over 14 amino acids. Here the CDR3 DNA reads TGTGCCAGCAGCCGATCCAGAAGCGCTCAGCCCCAGCATTTT. Its protein product is CASSRSRSAQPQHF.

CDR3 nucleotides: TGCGCCAGCAGCTCCGGGACAGGGAACTACAATGAGCAGTTCTTC. Its protein is CASSSGTGNYNEQFF. The chain links TRBV5-1 to TRBJ2-1; 9 positions agree with TRBD1. The ends lost 3 bases at V and 3 bases at J; junction bases unmatched: 4. Germline CDR1 is SGHRS and CDR2 is YFSETQ. CDR3 size: 15 residues.